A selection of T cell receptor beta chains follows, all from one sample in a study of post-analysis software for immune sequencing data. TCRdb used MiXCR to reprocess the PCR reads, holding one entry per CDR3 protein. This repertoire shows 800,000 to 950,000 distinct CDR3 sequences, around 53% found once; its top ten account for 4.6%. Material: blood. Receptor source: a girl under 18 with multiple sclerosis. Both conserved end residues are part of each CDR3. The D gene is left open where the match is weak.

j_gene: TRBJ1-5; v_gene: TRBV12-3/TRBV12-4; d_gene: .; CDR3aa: CASSTDRSQPQHF
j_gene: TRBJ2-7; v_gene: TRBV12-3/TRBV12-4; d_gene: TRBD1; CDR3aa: CASNWDREYEQYF
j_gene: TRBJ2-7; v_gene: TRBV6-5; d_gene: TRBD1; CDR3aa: CASRAPGTGFSYEQYF
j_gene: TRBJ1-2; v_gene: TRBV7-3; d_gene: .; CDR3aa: CASSLTRETGYGYTF
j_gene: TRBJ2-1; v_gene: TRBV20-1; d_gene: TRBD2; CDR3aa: CSAPDQAGGLRDEQFF
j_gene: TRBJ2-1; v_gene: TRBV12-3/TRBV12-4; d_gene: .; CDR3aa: CASSATTVYNEQFF
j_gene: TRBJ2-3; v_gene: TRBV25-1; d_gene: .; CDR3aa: CASSPDYRSYTDTQYF
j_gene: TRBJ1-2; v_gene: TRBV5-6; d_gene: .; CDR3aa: CASSFSGTGAYGYTF
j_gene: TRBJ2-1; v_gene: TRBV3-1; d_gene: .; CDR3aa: CASSETIPRDEQFF
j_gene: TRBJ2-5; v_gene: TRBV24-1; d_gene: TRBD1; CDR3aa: CATSDTGEEQYF
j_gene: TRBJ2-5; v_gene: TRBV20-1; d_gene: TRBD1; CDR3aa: CSAHPGGIETQYF
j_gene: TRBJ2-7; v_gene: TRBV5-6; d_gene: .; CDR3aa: CASSNLVGNEQYF
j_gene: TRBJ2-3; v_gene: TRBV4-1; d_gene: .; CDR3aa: CASSQGDVGLGDTQYF
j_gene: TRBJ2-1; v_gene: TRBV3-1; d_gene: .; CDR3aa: CASSQVNRGGEQFF
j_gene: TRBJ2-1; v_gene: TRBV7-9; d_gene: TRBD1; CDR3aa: CASSLVGQGANEQFF
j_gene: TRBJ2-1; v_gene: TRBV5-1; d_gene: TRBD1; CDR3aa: CASSRGQANEQFF